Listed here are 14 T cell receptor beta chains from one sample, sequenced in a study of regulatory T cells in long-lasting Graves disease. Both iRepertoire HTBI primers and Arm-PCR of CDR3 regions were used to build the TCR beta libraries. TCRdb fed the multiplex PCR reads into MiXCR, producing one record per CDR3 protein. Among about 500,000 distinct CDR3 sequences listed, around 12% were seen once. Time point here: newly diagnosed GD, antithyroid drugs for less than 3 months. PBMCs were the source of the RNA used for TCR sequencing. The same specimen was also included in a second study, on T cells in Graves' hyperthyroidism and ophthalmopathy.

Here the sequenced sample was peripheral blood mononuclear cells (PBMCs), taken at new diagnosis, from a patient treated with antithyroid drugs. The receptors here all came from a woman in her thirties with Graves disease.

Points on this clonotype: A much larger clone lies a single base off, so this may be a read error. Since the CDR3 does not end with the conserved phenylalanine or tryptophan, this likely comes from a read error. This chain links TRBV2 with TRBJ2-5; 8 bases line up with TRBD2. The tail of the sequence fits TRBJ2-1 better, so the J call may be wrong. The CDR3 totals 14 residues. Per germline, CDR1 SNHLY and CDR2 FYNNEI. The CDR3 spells CASRYSGVVNEQFL. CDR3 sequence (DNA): TGTGCCAGCAGGTATAGCGGGGTCGTCAATGAGCAGTTCCTC.

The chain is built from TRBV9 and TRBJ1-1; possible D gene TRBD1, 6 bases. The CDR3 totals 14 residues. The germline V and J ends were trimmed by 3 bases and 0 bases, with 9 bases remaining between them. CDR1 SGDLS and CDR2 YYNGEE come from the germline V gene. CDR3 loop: CASSGGALNTEAFF. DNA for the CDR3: TGTGCCAGCAGCGGGGGGGCTCTGAACACTGAAGCTTTCTTT.

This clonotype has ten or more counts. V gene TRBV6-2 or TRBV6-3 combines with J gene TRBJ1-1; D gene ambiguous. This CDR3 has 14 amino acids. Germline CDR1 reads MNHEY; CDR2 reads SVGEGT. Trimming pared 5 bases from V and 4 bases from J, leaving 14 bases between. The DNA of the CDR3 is TGTGCCAGCAGTGAACTGGGCTACTCCACTGAAGCTTTCTTT. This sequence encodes CASSELGYSTEAFF.

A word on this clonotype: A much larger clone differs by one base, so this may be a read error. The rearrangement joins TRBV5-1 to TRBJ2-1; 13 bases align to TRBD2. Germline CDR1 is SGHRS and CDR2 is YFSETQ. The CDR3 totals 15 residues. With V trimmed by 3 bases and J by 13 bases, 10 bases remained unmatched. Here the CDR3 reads CASSWTSGGTVDQFF. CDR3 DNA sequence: TGCGCCAGCAGCTGGACTAGCGGGGGTACCGTTGATCAGTTCTTC. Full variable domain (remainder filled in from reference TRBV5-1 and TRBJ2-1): KAGVTQTPRYLIKTRGQQVTLSCSPISGHRSVSWYQQTPGQGLQFLFEYFSETQRNKGNFPGRFSGRQFSNSRSEMNVSTLELGDSALYLCASSWTSGGTVDQFFGPGTRLTVL.

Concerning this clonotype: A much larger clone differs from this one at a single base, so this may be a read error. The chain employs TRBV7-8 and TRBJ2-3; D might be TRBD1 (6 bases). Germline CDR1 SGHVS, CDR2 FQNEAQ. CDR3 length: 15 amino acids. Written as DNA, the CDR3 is TGTGCCAGCAGCTTACCCGGCCCAGGGGAAGATACGCACTATTTT. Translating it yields CASSLPGPGEDTHYF.

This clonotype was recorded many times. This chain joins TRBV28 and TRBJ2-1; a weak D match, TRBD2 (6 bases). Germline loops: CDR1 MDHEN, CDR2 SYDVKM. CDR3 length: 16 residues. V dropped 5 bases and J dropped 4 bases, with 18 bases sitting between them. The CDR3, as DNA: TGTGCCAGCAGTCCACTGGGACGGAGGGATTACAATGAGCAGTTCTTC. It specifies CASSPLGRRDYNEQFF.

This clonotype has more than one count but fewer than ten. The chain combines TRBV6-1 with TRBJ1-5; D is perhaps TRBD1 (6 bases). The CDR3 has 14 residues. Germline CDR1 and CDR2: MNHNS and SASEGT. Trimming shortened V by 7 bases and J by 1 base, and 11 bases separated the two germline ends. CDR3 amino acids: CASMTGYSNQPQHF. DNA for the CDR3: TGTGCCAGCATGACAGGTTACAGCAATCAGCCCCAGCATTTT.

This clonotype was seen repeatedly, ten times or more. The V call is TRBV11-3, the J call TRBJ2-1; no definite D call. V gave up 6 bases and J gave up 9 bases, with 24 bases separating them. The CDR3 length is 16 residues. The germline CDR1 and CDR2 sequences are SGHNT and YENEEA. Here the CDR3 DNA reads TGTGCCAGCAGACCTCTCGAGATGGGTGGTGCCGGTGAGCAGTTCTTC. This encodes CASRPLEMGGAGEQFF.

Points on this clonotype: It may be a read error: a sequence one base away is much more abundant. CDR3 amino acids: CDSSPQGAYEQYF. CDR3 DNA sequence: TGTGACAGCAGCCCGCAGGGGGCCTACGAGCAGTACTTC. V is TRBV5-4 and J is TRBJ2-7; 7 bases are a match to TRBD1. Germline loops: CDR1 SGHNT, CDR2 YYREEE (reference sequence). The CDR3 totals 13 residues.

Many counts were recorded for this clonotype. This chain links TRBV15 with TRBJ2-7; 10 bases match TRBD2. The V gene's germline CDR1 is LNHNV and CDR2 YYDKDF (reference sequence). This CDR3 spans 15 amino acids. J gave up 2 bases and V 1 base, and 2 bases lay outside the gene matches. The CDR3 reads CATSRASGSPYEQYF. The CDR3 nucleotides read TGTGCCACCAGCAGAGCTAGCGGGAGTCCCTACGAGCAGTACTTC.

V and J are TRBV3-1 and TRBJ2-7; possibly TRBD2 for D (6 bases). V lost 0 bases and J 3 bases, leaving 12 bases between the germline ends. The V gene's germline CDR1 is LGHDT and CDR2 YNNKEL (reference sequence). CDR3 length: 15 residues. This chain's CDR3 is CASSQDTSSYYEQYF. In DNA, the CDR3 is TGTGCCAGCAGCCAAGATACTAGCAGCTACTACGAGCAGTACTTC.

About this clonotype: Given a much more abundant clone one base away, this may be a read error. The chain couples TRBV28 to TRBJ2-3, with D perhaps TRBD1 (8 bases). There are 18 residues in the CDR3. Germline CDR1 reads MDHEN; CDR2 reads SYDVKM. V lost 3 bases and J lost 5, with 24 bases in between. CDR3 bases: TGTGCCAGCAGTTTCGGGACAGGCAGGGGAGGGACACAAGATACGCAGTATTTT. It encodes CASSFGTGRGGTQDTQYF.

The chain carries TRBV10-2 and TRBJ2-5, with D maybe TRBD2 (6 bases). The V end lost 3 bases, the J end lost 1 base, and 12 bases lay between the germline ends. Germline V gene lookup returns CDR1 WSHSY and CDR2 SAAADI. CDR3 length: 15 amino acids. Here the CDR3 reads CASSEPGLLQETQYF. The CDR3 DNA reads TGCGCCAGCAGTGAACCGGGACTGCTCCAAGAGACCCAGTACTTC.

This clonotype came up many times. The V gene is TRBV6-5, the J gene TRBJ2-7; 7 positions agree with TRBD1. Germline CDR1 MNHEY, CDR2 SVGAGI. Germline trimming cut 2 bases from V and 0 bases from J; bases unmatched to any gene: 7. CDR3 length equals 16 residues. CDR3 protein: CASSYHPRGSSYEQYF. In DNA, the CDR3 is TGTGCCAGCAGTTACCACCCCAGGGGGAGCTCCTACGAGCAGTACTTC.